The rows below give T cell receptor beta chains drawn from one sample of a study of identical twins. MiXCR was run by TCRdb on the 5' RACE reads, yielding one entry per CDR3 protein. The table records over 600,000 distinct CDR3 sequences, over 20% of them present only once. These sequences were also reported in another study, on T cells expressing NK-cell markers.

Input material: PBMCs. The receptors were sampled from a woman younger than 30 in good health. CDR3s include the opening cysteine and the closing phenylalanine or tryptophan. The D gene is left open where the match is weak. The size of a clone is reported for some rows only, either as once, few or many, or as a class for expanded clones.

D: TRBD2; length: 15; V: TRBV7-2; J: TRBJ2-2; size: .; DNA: TGTGCCAGCAGCCCGGGACTAGTCAACACCGGGGAGCTGTTTTTT; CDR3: CASSPGLVNTGELFF
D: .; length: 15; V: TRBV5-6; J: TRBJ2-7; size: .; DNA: TGTGCCAGCAGCCCGGCGGTATTTAAGAGCTACGAGCAGTACTTC; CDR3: CASSPAVFKSYEQYF
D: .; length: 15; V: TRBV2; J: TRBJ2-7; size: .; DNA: TGTGCCAGCACGGTTAGACCGGGACCATACTACGAGCAGTACTTC; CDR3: CASTVRPGPYYEQYF
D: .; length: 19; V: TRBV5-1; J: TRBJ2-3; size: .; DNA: TGCGCCAGCAGCTTCCGTGGCGGGAAAAGCGGGCGGGCGGCAGATACGCAGTATTTT; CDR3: CASSFRGGKSGRAADTQYF
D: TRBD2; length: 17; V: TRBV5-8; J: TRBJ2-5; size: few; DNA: TGTGCCAGCAGCTCGGAAGGGTCTGCTAGCGGGACGGAGACCCAGTACTTC; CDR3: CASSSEGSASGTETQYF
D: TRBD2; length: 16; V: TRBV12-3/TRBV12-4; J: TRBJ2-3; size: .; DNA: TGTGCCAGCAGTTCCCGTCGGGGGGTGCGGGGGGATACGCAGTATTTT; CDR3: CASSSRRGVRGDTQYF
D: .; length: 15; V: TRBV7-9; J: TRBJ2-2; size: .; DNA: TGTGCCAGCAGCCTGATTGGGGGCGCGGACGGGGAGCTGTTTTTT; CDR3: CASSLIGGADGELFF
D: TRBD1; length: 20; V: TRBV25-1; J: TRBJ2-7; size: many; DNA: TGTGCCAGCAGCTGTACGAGACCGGGACAGGGTAGTTTAGGCCCCGACGAGCAGTACTTC; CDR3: CASSCTRPGQGSLGPDEQYF
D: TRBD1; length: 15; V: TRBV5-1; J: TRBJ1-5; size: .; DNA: TGCGCCAGCAGCTTGGCCGGGACAGAGAATCAGCCCCAGCATTTT; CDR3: CASSLAGTENQPQHF
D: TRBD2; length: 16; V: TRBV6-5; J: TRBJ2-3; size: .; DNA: TGTGCCAGCAGTTATTCAGGCGGGGGGGGCACAGATACGCAGTATTTT; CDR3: CASSYSGGGGTDTQYF
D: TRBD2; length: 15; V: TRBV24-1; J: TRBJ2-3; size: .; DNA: TGTGCCACCAGTGACCGCGGACTAGCCTCAGATACGCAGTATTTT; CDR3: CATSDRGLASDTQYF
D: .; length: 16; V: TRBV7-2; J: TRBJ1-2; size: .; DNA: TGTGCCAGCAGCTTAGGGCTCTGGGCCAGCCTCTATGGCTACACCTTC; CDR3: CASSLGLWASLYGYTF
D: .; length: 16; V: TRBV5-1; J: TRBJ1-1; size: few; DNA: TGCGCCAGCAGCTCCCGGGGGGGAAGCATTATGACTGAAGCTTTCTTT; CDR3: CASSSRGGSIMTEAFF
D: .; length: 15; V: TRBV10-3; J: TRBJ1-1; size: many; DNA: TGTGCCATCAGAGGGGCCCAGACGCGGAACACTGAAGCTTTCTTT; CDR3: CAIRGAQTRNTEAFF
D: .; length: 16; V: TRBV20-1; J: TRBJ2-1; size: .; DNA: TGCTGCTTGTGGGGGCAGGGACCGGGCGCACGGAATGAGCAGTTCTTC; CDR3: CCLWGQGPGARNEQFF
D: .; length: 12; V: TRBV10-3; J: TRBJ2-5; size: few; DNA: TGTGCCATCGGGGCAGTTCTAGGGACCCAGTACTTC; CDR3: CAIGAVLGTQYF